The clone carrying this T cell receptor beta chain showed up just a few times. The time point here: patch test 2, 6 weeks after DPC sensitization. Treatment here: therapeutic diphenylcyclopropenone sensitization with weekly scalp DPC. At patch-test visits, sampling came before the patch test. This sample is drawn from a study of human T cells and chemical hapten exposure. Study in general: Patients' scalps got diphenylcyclopropenone weekly throughout the roughly 25-week study.

TCRdb reanalysed the RACE reads using MiXCR and keeps one entry per CDR3 protein. The table shows under 450,000 distinct CDR3 sequences, with nearly 6.5% occurring only once. Sequencing used whole blood, obtained in connection with sensitization to the hapten diphenylcyclopropenone (DPC). This TCR derives from a woman between 18 and 29 years old with alopecia areata. Some clones in this sample may be carry-over from other donors' samples.

In nucleotides, the CDR3 is TGTGCCAGCAGCCCCAGACAGGGAGACGCTGAAGCTTTCTTT. Translating gives CASSPRQGDAEAFF. The chain has TRBV3-1 and TRBJ1-1, with 7 bases aligning to TRBD1. CDR1 and CDR2 (germline): LGHDT, YNNKEL (reference sequence). Unmatched junction bases numbered 8, after V lost 4 bases and J lost 6 bases. The CDR3 is 14 residues long.